A selection of T cell receptor beta chains follows, all from one sample in a study of blood T cell repertoires in COVID-19. The assay was immunoSEQ multiplex PCR, and TCRdb's table has in-frame clones only and misses some. The sample lists 200,000 or so clones; 88% were seen once. The sample consisted of peripheral blood. The receptors stem from a man in his forties or fifties with COVID-19, enrolled during active disease. Each CDR3 is given with its conserved first and last residue. The D gene is left open where the match is weak. Not all rows give a size; the values are once, few, many and, for expanded clones, a class.

abundance: -; len: 15; d_gene: TRBD1; v_gene: TRBV7-2; j_gene: TRBJ1-3; CDR3aa: CASSLVQGAGNTIYF; CDR3nt: TGTGCCAGCAGCTTAGTCCAGGGGGCTGGAAACACCATATATTTT
abundance: -; len: 14; d_gene: -; v_gene: TRBV5-1; j_gene: TRBJ1-1; CDR3aa: CASSSRQMNTEAFF; CDR3nt: TGCGCCAGCAGCTCGAGACAAATGAACACTGAAGCTTTCTTT
abundance: -; len: 16; d_gene: -; v_gene: TRBV9; j_gene: TRBJ1-6; CDR3aa: CASSPQTESYNSPLHF; CDR3nt: TGTGCCAGCAGCCCCCAGACAGAGTCCTATAATTCACCCCTCCACTTT
abundance: -; len: 14; d_gene: TRBD1; v_gene: TRBV19; j_gene: TRBJ1-2; CDR3aa: CASINRGAVGGYTF; CDR3nt: TGTGCCAGTATTAACAGGGGAGCGGTGGGTGGCTACACCTTC
abundance: -; len: 14; d_gene: -; v_gene: TRBV3-1/TRBV3-2; j_gene: TRBJ1-3; CDR3aa: CASSQRTSGNTIYF; CDR3nt: TGTGCCAGCAGCCAACGGACTTCAGGAAACACCATATATTTT
abundance: -; len: 16; d_gene: -; v_gene: TRBV19; j_gene: TRBJ1-5; CDR3aa: CASSMWAQGAGQPQHF; CDR3nt: TGTGCCAGTAGTATGTGGGCACAGGGCGCAGGTCAGCCCCAGCATTTT
abundance: -; len: 15; d_gene: TRBD2; v_gene: TRBV19; j_gene: TRBJ2-3; CDR3aa: CASSILLASTDTQYF; CDR3nt: TGTGCCAGTAGTATTTTACTAGCGAGCACAGATACGCAGTATTTT
abundance: -; len: 14; d_gene: -; v_gene: TRBV5-4; j_gene: TRBJ2-7; CDR3aa: CASSSQGRSYEQYF; CDR3nt: TGTGCCAGCAGCTCCCAGGGAAGGTCCTACGAGCAGTACTTC
abundance: -; len: 15; d_gene: -; v_gene: TRBV5-1; j_gene: TRBJ1-1; CDR3aa: CASSLDPEGNTEAFF; CDR3nt: TGCGCCAGCAGCTTGGATCCGGAGGGGAACACTGAAGCTTTCTTT
abundance: -; len: 15; d_gene: TRBD2; v_gene: TRBV10-1; j_gene: TRBJ2-1; CDR3aa: CASSRDGRGVGEQFF; CDR3nt: TGCGCCAGCAGTCGCGACGGGAGGGGAGTGGGTGAGCAGTTCTTC
abundance: -; len: 15; d_gene: -; v_gene: TRBV14; j_gene: TRBJ2-7; CDR3aa: CASSQVRGASYEQYF; CDR3nt: TGTGCCAGCAGCCAAGTACGGGGGGCATCCTACGAGCAGTACTTC
abundance: -; len: 17; d_gene: TRBD1; v_gene: TRBV18; j_gene: TRBJ1-1; CDR3aa: CASSPLTGGGMNTEAFF; CDR3nt: TGTGCCAGCTCACCGCTAACAGGGGGAGGAATGAACACTGAAGCTTTCTTT
abundance: -; len: 17; d_gene: -; v_gene: TRBV6-6; j_gene: TRBJ2-1; CDR3aa: CASSLSFPGSSYNEQFF; CDR3nt: TGTGCCAGCAGTCTCTCCTTCCCCGGGAGCTCCTACAATGAGCAGTTCTTC
abundance: once; len: 16; d_gene: -; v_gene: TRBV7-9; j_gene: TRBJ2-5; CDR3aa: CASSFPPGGGQETQYF; CDR3nt: TGTGCCAGCAGCTTCCCTCCCGGGGGAGGACAAGAGACCCAGTACTTC
abundance: -; len: 15; d_gene: -; v_gene: TRBV27; j_gene: TRBJ1-4; CDR3aa: CASSRVSAVNEKLFF; CDR3nt: TGTGCCAGCAGTCGGGTTTCCGCAGTTAATGAAAAACTGTTTTTT
abundance: -; len: 15; d_gene: -; v_gene: TRBV4-2; j_gene: TRBJ1-1; CDR3aa: CASSPERGINTEAFF; CDR3nt: TGTGCCAGCAGCCCGGAGCGGGGGATCAACACTGAAGCTTTCTTT
abundance: -; len: 18; d_gene: TRBD2; v_gene: TRBV6-1; j_gene: TRBJ2-3; CDR3aa: CASSGTSGRARGTDTQYF; CDR3nt: TGTGCCAGCAGTGGGACTAGCGGGAGGGCCAGGGGAACAGATACGCAGTATTTT
abundance: -; len: 16; d_gene: -; v_gene: TRBV2; j_gene: TRBJ1-5; CDR3aa: CASSERRGYSNQPQHF; CDR3nt: TGTGCCAGCAGTGAGAGGCGGGGGTATAGCAATCAGCCCCAGCATTTT
abundance: -; len: 16; d_gene: TRBD1; v_gene: TRBV9; j_gene: TRBJ1-1; CDR3aa: CASSVGGQGSYTEAFF; CDR3nt: TGTGCCAGCAGCGTAGGGGGACAGGGGTCGTACACTGAAGCTTTCTTT
abundance: -; len: 13; d_gene: -; v_gene: TRBV3-1/TRBV3-2; j_gene: TRBJ2-7; CDR3aa: CASSQAGIYEQYF; CDR3nt: TGTGCCAGCAGCCAAGCGGGAATCTACGAGCAGTACTTC
abundance: -; len: 15; d_gene: -; v_gene: TRBV5-4; j_gene: TRBJ1-1; CDR3aa: CASSLVGSSGTEAFF; CDR3nt: TGTGCCAGCAGCTTGGTGGGGAGCAGTGGCACTGAAGCTTTCTTT
abundance: -; len: 15; d_gene: TRBD1; v_gene: TRBV16; j_gene: TRBJ1-5; CDR3aa: CASSPRGMGDQPQHF; CDR3nt: TGTGCCAGCAGCCCCAGGGGGATGGGGGATCAGCCCCAGCATTTT
abundance: -; len: 13; d_gene: TRBD1; v_gene: TRBV29-1; j_gene: TRBJ1-2; CDR3aa: CSTDRGQGYGYTF; CDR3nt: TGCAGCACAGACAGGGGCCAGGGTTATGGCTACACCTTC
abundance: -; len: 13; d_gene: TRBD1; v_gene: TRBV12-3/TRBV12-4; j_gene: TRBJ2-7; CDR3aa: CASSAGTAYEQYF; CDR3nt: TGTGCCAGCAGTGCCGGGACAGCCTACGAGCAGTACTTC
abundance: once; len: 13; d_gene: TRBD1; v_gene: TRBV19; j_gene: TRBJ1-1; CDR3aa: CASSNRDSTEAFF; CDR3nt: TGTGCCAGTAGTAACCGGGACAGCACTGAAGCTTTCTTT
abundance: -; len: 17; d_gene: TRBD1; v_gene: TRBV5-6; j_gene: TRBJ1-1; CDR3aa: CASSYGGPGQKNTEAFF; CDR3nt: TGTGCCAGCAGCTATGGAGGCCCGGGACAGAAGAACACTGAAGCTTTCTTT
abundance: -; len: 16; d_gene: -; v_gene: TRBV5-1; j_gene: TRBJ1-4; CDR3aa: CASSPSGKGRSEKLFF; CDR3nt: TGCGCCAGCAGCCCTAGTGGTAAAGGGAGAAGTGAAAAACTGTTTTTT
abundance: -; len: 13; d_gene: TRBD1; v_gene: TRBV12-3/TRBV12-4; j_gene: TRBJ2-7; CDR3aa: CASSDRVSYEQYF; CDR3nt: TGTGCCAGCAGTGACAGGGTCTCCTACGAGCAGTACTTC
abundance: -; len: 16; d_gene: -; v_gene: TRBV2; j_gene: TRBJ1-1; CDR3aa: CASSLSGIGLLTEAFF; CDR3nt: TGTGCCAGCAGTTTGAGTGGGATAGGACTACTCACTGAAGCTTTCTTT
abundance: -; len: 13; d_gene: -; v_gene: TRBV6-4; j_gene: TRBJ2-4; CDR3aa: CASSETGENIQYF; CDR3nt: TGTGCCAGCAGCGAAACAGGAGAAAACATTCAGTACTTC
abundance: -; len: 16; d_gene: -; v_gene: TRBV27; j_gene: TRBJ2-7; CDR3aa: CASIVYRKNEAYEQYF; CDR3nt: TGTGCCAGCATCGTTTACAGGAAAAATGAAGCCTACGAGCAGTACTTC
abundance: -; len: 15; d_gene: TRBD2; v_gene: TRBV4-3; j_gene: TRBJ2-1; CDR3aa: CASSPGEGMVHEQFF; CDR3nt: TGCGCCAGCAGCCCGGGGGAGGGGATGGTTCATGAGCAGTTCTTC
abundance: -; len: 22; d_gene: -; v_gene: TRBV19; j_gene: TRBJ1-5; CDR3aa: CASSMDPLAPSGHTYSNQPQHF; CDR3nt: TGTGCCAGTAGTATGGACCCCCTCGCGCCCTCTGGACACACTTATAGCAATCAGCCCCAGCATTTT
abundance: -; len: 12; d_gene: TRBD1; v_gene: TRBV19; j_gene: TRBJ1-1; CDR3aa: CASTTDRWWAFF; CDR3nt: TGTGCCAGTACGACGGACAGGTGGTGGGCTTTCTTT
abundance: -; len: 13; d_gene: TRBD1; v_gene: TRBV19; j_gene: TRBJ2-2; CDR3aa: CASRGQGNGELFF; CDR3nt: TGTGCCAGTAGGGGACAGGGGAACGGGGAGCTGTTTTTT
abundance: -; len: 14; d_gene: TRBD1; v_gene: TRBV3-1/TRBV3-2; j_gene: TRBJ1-1; CDR3aa: CAGSRTGGATEAFF; CDR3nt: TGTGCCGGCAGCCGAACAGGGGGAGCCACTGAAGCTTTCTTT
abundance: -; len: 16; d_gene: TRBD2; v_gene: TRBV4-3; j_gene: TRBJ2-3; CDR3aa: CASSQGLAASTDTQYF; CDR3nt: TGCGCCAGCAGCCAAGGACTAGCGGCAAGCACAGATACGCAGTATTTT
abundance: -; len: 15; d_gene: -; v_gene: TRBV14; j_gene: TRBJ1-1; CDR3aa: CASSQDLQANTEAFF; CDR3nt: TGTGCCAGCAGCCAAGATCTTCAGGCGAACACTGAAGCTTTCTTT
abundance: -; len: 15; d_gene: -; v_gene: TRBV19; j_gene: TRBJ1-5; CDR3aa: CASSTGGAQAQPQHF; CDR3nt: TGTGCCAGTAGTACGGGGGGGGCCCAAGCACAGCCCCAGCATTTT
abundance: many; len: 13; d_gene: -; v_gene: TRBV9; j_gene: TRBJ1-6; CDR3aa: CASSPLDSPPLHF; CDR3nt: TGTGCCAGCAGCCCGCTGGACAGTCCGCCCCTCCACTTT
abundance: -; len: 17; d_gene: TRBD2; v_gene: TRBV24-1; j_gene: TRBJ2-2; CDR3aa: CATSVPARGGLAGELFF; CDR3nt: TGTGCCACCAGTGTCCCCGCCCGGGGGGGCCTGGCCGGGGAGCTGTTTTTT
abundance: -; len: 13; d_gene: -; v_gene: TRBV29-1; j_gene: TRBJ2-5; CDR3aa: CSVEGGGRETQYF; CDR3nt: TGCAGCGTTGAAGGGGGGGGCCGGGAGACCCAGTACTTC
abundance: -; len: 16; d_gene: -; v_gene: TRBV14; j_gene: TRBJ1-2; CDR3aa: CASSQDSSRARYGYTF; CDR3nt: TGTGCCAGCAGCCAAGACTCGTCCAGGGCCAGATATGGCTACACCTTC
abundance: -; len: 14; d_gene: -; v_gene: TRBV10-3; j_gene: TRBJ2-3; CDR3aa: CAIRSVLSTDTQYF; CDR3nt: TGTGCCATCAGATCTGTTCTTTCCACAGATACGCAGTATTTT
abundance: few; len: 12; d_gene: -; v_gene: TRBV7-9; j_gene: TRBJ1-5; CDR3aa: CASSLTEQPQHF; CDR3nt: TGTGCCAGCAGCCTGACAGAGCAGCCCCAGCATTTT
abundance: -; len: 17; d_gene: TRBD1; v_gene: TRBV2; j_gene: TRBJ2-1; CDR3aa: CASGGSRWAGGYNEQFF; CDR3nt: TGTGCCAGCGGAGGATCCCGATGGGCAGGGGGCTACAATGAGCAGTTCTTC
abundance: -; len: 14; d_gene: -; v_gene: TRBV30; j_gene: TRBJ1-6; CDR3aa: CAWNQGSYNSPLHF; CDR3nt: TGTGCCTGGAACCAGGGGTCCTATAATTCACCCCTCCACTTT
abundance: -; len: 14; d_gene: TRBD2; v_gene: TRBV6-5; j_gene: TRBJ2-7; CDR3aa: CASSNRLAAYEQYF; CDR3nt: TGTGCCAGCAGTAACCGACTAGCGGCCTACGAGCAGTACTTC
abundance: -; len: 15; d_gene: -; v_gene: TRBV7-2; j_gene: TRBJ2-5; CDR3aa: CASSLGFEFQETQYF; CDR3nt: TGTGCCAGCAGCTTAGGGTTCGAGTTTCAAGAGACCCAGTACTTC